The 20 T cell receptor beta chains presented below share a single source sample, sequenced in a study of T cell repertoires in cytomegalovirus infection. TCRdb fed the reads into MiXCR, producing one record per CDR3 protein. The table has a few hundred thousand distinct CDR3 sequences, around a sixth seen once. The specimen was PBMCs. These receptors were taken from a human donor in good health (CMV status not recorded). Some clones in this sample may be carry-over from other donors' samples.

The chain combines TRBV7-3 with TRBJ2-3, with D possibly being TRBD2 (6 bases). The V end was cut by 5 bases, the J end by 4 bases, with 19 bases between. Germline CDR1 reads SGHTA; CDR2 reads FQGTGA. The CDR3 loop spans 16 amino acids. CDR3 DNA sequence: TGTGCCAGCAGCCACACCTCCGGACTAATTCCAGATACGCAGTATTTT. Encoded protein: CASSHTSGLIPDTQYF.

This clonotype was found a few times. The gene calls are TRBV10-3 and TRBJ2-5; 7 bases align to TRBD2. Germline V gives CDR1 ENHRY, CDR2 SYGVKD. V was clipped by 0 bases and J by 5 bases; unmatched bases: 3. CDR3 length equals 14 residues. The CDR3 loop is CAISESGGSETQYF. CDR3 bases: TGTGCCATCAGTGAGTCCGGGGGGAGTGAGACCCAGTACTTC.

V usage is TRBV4-2 and J usage is TRBJ2-1, with 12 bases fitting TRBD2. The length of the CDR3 is 16 residues. The V segment lost 5 bases and the J segment 9 bases; nucleotides outside the gene matches: 11. The germline V gene has CDR1 LGHNA and CDR2 YNFKEQ. The CDR3 DNA sequence: TGTGCCAGCAGCTTAACCCTAGCGGGGGGGCTTGGTGAGCAGTTCTTC. Translated, it gives CASSLTLAGGLGEQFF.

Worth noting for this clonotype: Since a much larger clone is just one base distant, this may be a read error. This chain connects TRBV7-6 to TRBJ2-5; D is uncertain. The CDR3 loop spans 13 amino acids. Trimming cost V 3 bases and J 5 bases, with 10 bases left between them. CDR1 SGHVS and CDR2 FNYEAQ come from the germline V gene. CDR3 nucleotides: TGTGCCAGCAGCTTCAGGACCTCCGAGACCCAGTACTTC. This encodes CASSFRTSETQYF.

This clonotype appeared once. The genes are TRBV28 and TRBJ2-6, with D uncertain. Germline lookup yields CDR1 MDHEN and CDR2 SYDVKM. V lost 3 bases and J lost 0, with 12 bases in between. This CDR3 is built from 17 residues. The CDR3: CASSFYTRYSGANVLTF. Written as DNA, the CDR3 is TGTGCCAGCAGTTTTTATACTCGGTACTCTGGGGCCAACGTCCTGACTTTC.

The chain uses TRBV27 and TRBJ2-1; TRBD2 aligns across 8 bases. Germline V gene data show CDR1 as MNHEY and CDR2 as SMNVEV (reference sequence). J gave up 0 bases and V 7 bases, and 2 bases lay outside the gene matches. This CDR3 is built from 14 residues. The DNA of the CDR3 is TGTGCCAGCATTAGCGGGGACTCCTACAATGAGCAGTTCTTC. This sequence encodes CASISGDSYNEQFF.

This clonotype was observed a few times. The junction shows a germline mismatch at one end, possibly a read error. The rearrangement links TRBV7-7 to TRBJ2-1, with TRBD1 identical over 8 bases. Germline-derived CDR1 and CDR2 are SSHAT and FNYEAQ (reference sequence). This CDR3 has 15 residues. Here the CDR3 DNA reads TGTGCTAGCAGCCCTGACAGGGGCGGGTACAATGAGCAGTTCTTC. Translated, it gives CASSPDRGGYNEQFF.

The chain links TRBV12-3 or TRBV12-4 to TRBJ2-3; D is unclear. The CDR3 extends over 13 amino acids. The germline V and J ends were trimmed by 7 bases and 6 bases, with 14 bases remaining between them. CDR3 bases: TGTGCCAGCACCGTAAGGGCTATCGATACGCAGTATTTT. Translation: CASTVRAIDTQYF.

The chain links TRBV28 to TRBJ1-2, with D uncertain. V dropped 2 bases and J dropped 7 bases, with 8 bases sitting between them. Germline V gene data show CDR1 as MDHEN and CDR2 as SYDVKM. The CDR3 contains 12 residues. CDR3 in DNA: TGTGCCAGCAGTTTACCCGGGAGTGGCTACACCTTC. It specifies CASSLPGSGYTF.

In the case of this clonotype: A far more abundant clone sits one base away, making this likely a read error. V is TRBV7-9 and J is TRBJ2-5; unclear D gene. Germline V CDR1 and CDR2: SEHNR, FQNEAQ (reference sequence). The CDR3 length is 12 residues. The V end lost 0 bases, the J end lost 3 bases, and 2 bases lay between the germline ends. In nucleotides, the CDR3 is TGTGCCAGCAGCTTAGCGGAAGAGACCCAGTACTTC. This gives the protein CASSLAEETQYF.

The chain combines TRBV28 with TRBJ2-1, with 10 bases identical to TRBD2. CDR1 and CDR2 (germline): MDHEN, SYDVKM. The trim removed 7 bases at V and 2 bases at J, leaving 2 bases unmatched. The CDR3 runs to 14 residues. Here the CDR3 DNA reads TGTGCCAGCACCAGCGGGGGGGCCTACAATGAGCAGTTCTTC. This encodes CASTSGGAYNEQFF.

CDR3 loop: CASSPYDPGPILGYTF. The CDR3 bases are TGTGCCAGCAGTCCATACGACCCTGGCCCCATACTCGGCTACACCTTC. The gene calls are TRBV27 and TRBJ1-2, with D unresolved. Trimming took 5 bases from V and 8 from J, leaving 24 bases between them. CDR3 length: 16 amino acids. Germline CDR1 is MNHEY and CDR2 is SMNVEV (reference sequence).

The chain links TRBV28 to TRBJ1-1; 11 nucleotides match TRBD1. Germline CDR1 MDHEN, CDR2 SYDVKM. Losses at the gene ends were 11 bases for V and 4 bases for J; bases not matched to a gene: 6. This CDR3 contains 13 residues. CDR3 bases: TGTGCCTCACGGACAGGGGGCTTCACTGAAGCTTTCTTT. It translates to CASRTGGFTEAFF. The full variable domain, its missing parts supplied by reference TRBV28 and TRBJ1-1, is DVKVTQSSRYLVKRTGEKVFLECVQDMDHENMFWYRQDPGLGLRLIYFSYDVKMKEKGDIPEGYSVSREKKERFSLILESASTNQTSMYLCASRTGGFTEAFFGQGTRLTVV.

CDR3 protein: CSAPHRGPAQETQYF. The CDR3 DNA reads as TGCAGTGCTCCCCACAGGGGTCCCGCACAAGAGACCCAGTACTTC. This chain uses TRBV20-1 with TRBJ2-5; TRBD1 matches 7 bases. The CDR3 runs to 15 residues. V was pared by 5 bases and J by 2 bases, with 11 bases of the junction left unmatched. Germline V gene lookup returns CDR1 DFQATT and CDR2 SNEGSKA (reference sequence).

This clonotype came up many times. The genes are TRBV7-9 and TRBJ1-5; the D gene is possibly TRBD1 (5 bases). This CDR3 has 14 residues. The germline gives CDR1 SEHNR, CDR2 FQNEAQ (reference sequence). Trimming shortened V by 7 bases and J by 0 bases, and 10 bases separated the two germline ends. CDR3: CASNRGDSNQPQHF. In nucleotides, the CDR3 is TGTGCCAGCAACCGGGGCGATAGCAATCAGCCCCAGCATTTT.

V and J are TRBV10-3 and TRBJ1-2; 11 bases line up with TRBD1. The CDR3 has 15 residues. The ends lost 7 bases at V and 4 bases at J; junction bases unmatched: 8. Germline CDR1 and CDR2: ENHRY and SYGVKD. This CDR3 reads CAITDWTGGIYGYTF. CDR3 nucleotide sequence: TGTGCCATCACTGACTGGACAGGGGGCATCTATGGCTACACCTTC.

DNA of the CDR3: TGTGCCACCAGCCGGGACAGGGGGACCTACAATGAGCAGTTCTTC. This codes for CATSRDRGTYNEQFF. The chain combines TRBV15 with TRBJ2-1, with 11 bases matching TRBD1. J was trimmed by 2 bases and V by 5 bases; bases with no gene match: 2. Germline loops: CDR1 LNHNV, CDR2 YYDKDF (reference sequence). The CDR3 contains 15 residues.

Many counts were recorded for this clonotype. The DNA of the CDR3 is TGTGCCAGCAGCACCCGGACAGGGCGGGGTAATCAGCCCCAGCATTTT. Residues: CASSTRTGRGNQPQHF. This chain uses TRBV7-8 with TRBJ1-5; 8 positions match TRBD1. From germline, CDR1 is SGHVS and CDR2 FQNEAQ. This CDR3 contains 16 residues. With V trimmed by 5 bases and J by 4 bases, 10 bases remained unmatched.

This clonotype was recorded many times. The chain joins TRBV7-2 to TRBJ2-7; a weak D match, TRBD1 (7 bases). This CDR3 spans 14 amino acids. Germline V CDR1 and CDR2: SGHTA, FQGNSA. V shed 5 bases and J shed 0 bases, with 11 bases lying between them. CDR3 residues: CASSAGGSSYEQYF. The DNA for the CDR3 is TGTGCCAGCAGCGCAGGGGGGAGCTCCTACGAGCAGTACTTC.

This clonotype was found many times. This chain joins TRBV7-2 and TRBJ2-1; D unclear. The CDR3 has 14 amino acids. Germline loops: CDR1 SGHTA, CDR2 FQGNSA. Trimming cost V 4 bases and J 5 bases, with 12 bases left between them. CDR3 nucleotides: TGTGCCAGCAGCTCTGCACCCCTCCACAATGAGCAGTTCTTC. Its protein is CASSSAPLHNEQFF.